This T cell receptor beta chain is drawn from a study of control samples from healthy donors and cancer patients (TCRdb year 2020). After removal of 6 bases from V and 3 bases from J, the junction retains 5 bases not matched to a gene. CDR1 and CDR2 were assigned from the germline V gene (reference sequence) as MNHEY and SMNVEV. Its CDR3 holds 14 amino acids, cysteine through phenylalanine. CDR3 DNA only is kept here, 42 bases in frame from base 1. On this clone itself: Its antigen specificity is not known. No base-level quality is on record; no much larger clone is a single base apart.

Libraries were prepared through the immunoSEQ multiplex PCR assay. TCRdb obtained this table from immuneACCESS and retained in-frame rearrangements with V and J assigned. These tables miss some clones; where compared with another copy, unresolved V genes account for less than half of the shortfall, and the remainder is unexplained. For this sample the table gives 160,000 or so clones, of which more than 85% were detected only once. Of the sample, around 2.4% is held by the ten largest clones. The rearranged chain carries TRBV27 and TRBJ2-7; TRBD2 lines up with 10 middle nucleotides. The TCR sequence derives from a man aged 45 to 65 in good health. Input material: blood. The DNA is TGTGCCAGCAGGACTCTAGCGGGAGACTACGAGCAGTACTTC. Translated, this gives CASRTLAGDYEQYF.